This TCR beta chain derives from a study of blood T cell repertoires in COVID-19. The assay was immunoSEQ multiplex PCR, and TCRdb's table has in-frame clones only and misses some. The sample shows some 160,000 clones, 80% to 90% of them seen only once. The CDR3 is 17 residues long. Trimming at V came to 4 bases and at J to 0 bases, leaving 6 bases not matched to a gene. Germline lookup yields CDR1 SGHVS and CDR2 FNYEAQ. The source is a woman aged 70-85 years who had recovered from COVID-19. The specimen was peripheral blood. V gene TRBV7-6 combines with J gene TRBJ2-1; 10 bases are shared with TRBD2. The chain's CDR3 is CASSSGLAENSYNEQFF. In DNA form, the CDR3 reads TGTGCCAGCAGCTCCGGACTAGCGGAAAACTCCTACAATGAGCAGTTCTTC. Together with reference TRBV7-6 and TRBJ2-1, the CDR3 gives the full variable domain: GAGVSQSPRYKVTKRGQDVALRCDPISGHVSLYWYRQALGQGPEFLTYFNYEAQQDKSGLPNDRFSAERPEGSISTLTIQRTEQRDSAMYRCASSSGLAENSYNEQFFGPGTRLTVL.